A selection of T cell receptor beta chains follows, all from one sample in a study of cytomegalovirus exposure and HLA in healthy donors. The table came from immunoSEQ multiplex PCR; TCRdb's copy has only in-frame clones and leaves some out. Here the sample spans more than 85,000 clones, 70% to 90% being singletons. The sequencing sample was made of PBMCs. The receptors here all came from a woman in her 30s in good health and CMV-seropositive. The conserved cysteine and the conserved F or W are not part of the CDR3 here. Clone sizes are given selectively: once, few, many, or a class where the clone is expanded.

v_call	j_call	clone_size	cdr3_aa
TRBV5-6	TRBJ2-5	once	ASSLVAVQETQY
TRBV4-1	TRBJ1-5	.	ASSQESAGTGNQPQH
TRBV29-1	TRBJ2-1	.	SVGMRAYNEQF
TRBV6-1	TRBJ2-7	many	ASSEAEGASYEQY
TRBV10-2	TRBJ2-1	.	ASSARLAGGYNEQF
TRBV27	TRBJ2-2	.	ASSYRRDSNTGELF
TRBV28	TRBJ2-5	.	ASSSGTFQETQY
TRBV27	TRBJ1-1	.	ASTSYTEAF
TRBV7-9	TRBJ2-1	few	ASSRLAGHNEQF
TRBV28	TRBJ2-7	.	ASSFPLGASYEQY
TRBV15	TRBJ1-5	.	ATRGVDQPQH
TRBV2	TRBJ1-1	.	ASSPSGQGTEAF
TRBV7-2	TRBJ2-7	.	ASSLAAGGRYEQY
TRBV18	TRBJ2-7	.	ASSPPGTVPYEQY
TRBV25-1	TRBJ2-6	.	ASSGTGSAGANVLT
TRBV15	TRBJ2-2	.	ATSRDLSGGAGELF
TRBV29-1	TRBJ2-7	.	SVRAGSSYEQY
TRBV6-6	TRBJ1-1	.	ASSNLGLREGAF
TRBV7-9	TRBJ2-5	.	ASSLARVDRAAQY
TRBV25-1	TRBJ2-3	.	ASSEYGAGARTDTQY
TRBV4-2	TRBJ1-1	.	ASSPFQGNTEAF
TRBV5-6	TRBJ2-6	.	ASSRDRGSNVLT
TRBV28	TRBJ1-1	.	ASTPPKLLLTEAF
TRBV28	TRBJ2-5	.	ASRERQKLVGAMETQY
TRBV7-9	TRBJ1-5	.	ASSSTGRNQPQH
TRBV2	TRBJ2-4	.	ASSERPRGAEYIQY
TRBV19	TRBJ1-2	.	ASSRQGYGYGYT
TRBV4-3	TRBJ2-1	.	ASSQDDPSGISYNEQF
TRBV4-3	TRBJ2-1	.	ASSNRLAGDNEQF
TRBV19	TRBJ1-1	.	ASSIKTYRVEAEAF
TRBV7-2	TRBJ2-5	.	ASTLAGVETQY
TRBV23-1	TRBJ2-7	.	ASSHPSPSSGLIYEQY
TRBV5-6	TRBJ2-3	.	ASSPGTSTDTQY
TRBV7-2	TRBJ2-1	.	ASSYLTSGEQF
TRBV7-2	TRBJ1-2	.	ASSLRGGQGDRGYT
TRBV13	TRBJ2-1	.	ASFLNRRADEQF
TRBV5-1	TRBJ2-3	.	ASSTEADTQY
TRBV11-3	TRBJ2-2	.	ASSVTRNTGELF
TRBV4-2	TRBJ2-5	.	ASSLIGGAETQY
TRBV19	TRBJ1-3	.	ASSIHPRSSGNTIY
TRBV5-6	TRBJ1-5	.	ASSFAQGKIQPQH
TRBV4-2	TRBJ2-2	.	ASSQESFSGELF